The 26 T cell receptor beta chains below come from one sample, sequenced in a study of OX40 agonist ivuxolimab in advanced cancers. Sequencing used immunoSEQ multiplex PCR; TCRdb keeps in-frame clones, though not all of them. The sample holds some 60,000 clones, around 87% seen once. The sequences come from CD4+ or CD8+ T cells sorted from blood, collected in a trial of the OX40 agonist ivuxolimab. The receptors derive from an adult with an advanced solid tumor such as melanoma, head and neck, liver or kidney cancer.

The chain carries TRBV27 and TRBJ1-1; TRBD1 agrees at 8 bases. Germline CDR1 reads MNHEY; CDR2 reads SMNVEV (reference sequence). The CDR3 extends over 15 amino acids. V lost 6 bases, J lost 0 bases, and 6 bases stayed unmatched. The CDR3 loop reads CASRLQGGMNTEAFF. The CDR3, as DNA: TGTGCCAGCAGACTACAGGGGGGAATGAACACTGAAGCTTTCTTT.

This rearrangement joins TRBV5-4 to TRBJ1-1; D is perhaps TRBD1 (6 bases). This CDR3 region has 15 residues. The V and J ends lost 3 bases and 4 bases respectively, with 16 bases between them. CDR1 and CDR2 (germline): SGHNT, YYREEE (reference sequence). CDR3 residues: CASSWKDAGATEAFF. In DNA form, the CDR3 reads TGTGCCAGCAGCTGGAAAGACGCAGGGGCCACTGAAGCTTTCTTT.

In its sample, this clone was seen a few times. The gene calls are TRBV5-4 and TRBJ2-3, with D unclear. The CDR3 length is 17 residues. Trimming shortened V by 2 bases and J by 2 bases, and 18 bases separated the two germline ends. Per germline, CDR1 SGHNT and CDR2 YYREEE (reference sequence). CDR3 coding DNA: TGTGCCAGCAGCTTAAGGGATGGCCAGCTATCCACAGATACGCAGTATTTT. Translation: CASSLRDGQLSTDTQYF.

The V call is TRBV6-5, the J call TRBJ1-3; D is undetermined. Per the germline V gene, CDR1 is MNHEY and CDR2 is SVGAGI. The CDR3 is made up of 14 amino acids. V was pared by 0 bases and J by 9 bases, with 12 bases between. As DNA, the CDR3 is TGTGCCAGCAGTTACTCGAGGGCGGGCAGCACCATATATTTT. It is translated as CASSYSRAGSTIYF.

The genes are TRBV6-5 and TRBJ2-1, with 7 bases that match TRBD1. The CDR3 spans 15 residues. With V trimmed by 6 bases and J by 3 bases, 8 bases remained unmatched. Germline-derived CDR1 and CDR2 are MNHEY and SVGAGI. The CDR3 is CASSPDRHFYNEQFF. The CDR3 DNA follows: TGTGCCAGCAGCCCGGACAGGCATTTCTACAATGAGCAGTTCTTC.

Only a few counts were recorded for this clone. This chain uses TRBV6-6 with TRBJ2-1; 7 nucleotides line up with TRBD1. V lost 7 bases and J lost 10; bases outside the gene matches: 13. Per the germline V gene, CDR1 is MNHNY and CDR2 is SVGAGI (reference sequence). The CDR3 has 14 amino acids. CDR3 protein: CASIRDRPNEEQFF. The CDR3 DNA follows: TGTGCCAGCATTCGGGACAGACCGAATGAGGAGCAGTTCTTC.

The rearrangement links TRBV11-2 to TRBJ1-4; a weak D match, TRBD1 (5 bases). In germline, CDR1 is SGHAT, CDR2 FQNNGV. The CDR3 loop spans 15 amino acids. V lost 5 bases to trimming and J lost 5 bases, with 15 bases between them. In DNA, the CDR3 is TGTGCCAGCAGCCCCACAGGAGGGAGAAATGAAAAACTGTTTTTT. It encodes CASSPTGGRNEKLFF.

The V and J genes are TRBV14 and TRBJ1-4; a weak D match, TRBD1 (5 bases). Germline V gene lookup returns CDR1 SGHDN and CDR2 FVKESK. The CDR3 length is 14 residues. Between the trimmed V and J ends, which lost 3 bases and 4 bases, there was a span of 9 bases. CDR3 sequence (DNA): TGTGCCAGCAGCCAGGGGCACAATAATGAAAAACTGTTTTTT. This gives the protein CASSQGHNNEKLFF.

This rearrangement joins TRBV6-6 to TRBJ1-1; TRBD1 is a possible D gene (6 bases). Per germline, CDR1 MNHNY and CDR2 SVGAGI (reference sequence). The ends were cut back, 7 bases at V and 9 bases at J, with 15 bases in the middle. The CDR3 has 12 residues. In DNA, the CDR3 is TGTGCCAGCACCTTACAGGGAGGGAAAGCTTTCTTT. Translating it yields CASTLQGGKAFF.

The J gene is TRBJ1-4, the V gene TRBV4-1, with no clear D. V was cut by 2 bases and J by 4 bases, with 11 bases left in between. CDR1 MGHRA and CDR2 YSYEKL come from the germline V gene. This CDR3 is built from 15 residues. The CDR3 sequence is CASSQLTAGNEKLFF. DNA of the CDR3: TGCGCCAGCAGCCAATTAACAGCGGGTAATGAAAAACTGTTTTTT.

The rearrangement joins TRBV18 to TRBJ1-6, with D perhaps matching TRBD1 (5 bases). Trimming took off 3 bases at V and 3 bases at J, with 9 bases between the two ends. The CDR3 is 15 amino acids. Germline V gene data show CDR1 as KGHSH and CDR2 as LQKENI. The CDR3 loop is CASSPVGDYNSPLHF. CDR3 DNA sequence: TGTGCCAGCTCACCTGTGGGGGACTATAATTCACCCCTCCACTTT.

The rearrangement uses TRBV14 and TRBJ1-1; 9 bases are a match to TRBD1. CDR3 length equals 15 residues. Per germline, CDR1 SGHDN and CDR2 FVKESK. V lost 4 bases, J lost 4 bases, and 7 bases stayed unmatched. The CDR3 protein is CASSPLQGASTEAFF. The CDR3 coding sequence is TGTGCCAGCAGCCCGTTACAGGGGGCAAGCACTGAAGCTTTCTTT.

The chain joins TRBV4-2 to TRBJ2-1, with D maybe TRBD2 (5 bases). This CDR3 has 13 amino acids. The germline gives CDR1 LGHNA, CDR2 YNFKEQ. Trimming removed 5 bases from V and 6 bases from J, with 11 bases in between. The CDR3 nucleotides read TGTGCCAGCAGCACTCTAGCCTTCAATGAGCAGTTCTTC. Protein sequence: CASSTLAFNEQFF.

This sequence joins TRBV15 and TRBJ2-1; D uncertain. V was shortened by 7 bases and J by 4 bases, with 8 bases between the two germline ends. The CDR3 is 12 amino acids. Germline V gene data show CDR1 as LNHNV and CDR2 as YYDKDF (reference sequence). CDR3 residues: CATTLGYNEQFF. DNA for the CDR3: TGTGCCACCACCTTAGGTTACAATGAGCAGTTCTTC. The variable domain in full, completed from reference TRBV15 and TRBJ2-1, reads DAMVIQNPRYQVTQFGKPVTLSCSQTLNHNVMYWYQQKSSQAPKLLFHYYDKDFNNEADTPDNFQSRRPNTSFCFLDIRSPGLGDTAMYLCATTLGYNEQFFGPGTRLTVL.

The CDR3 DNA follows: TGTGCCTGGAGACCAAGGGGGCTCTACGAGCAGTACTTC. This encodes CAWRPRGLYEQYF. The chain recombines TRBV30 with TRBJ2-7; TRBD1 matches 7 bases. From germline, CDR1 is GTSNPN and CDR2 SVGIG (reference sequence). The junction had 5 bases not matched to a gene; V was cut back by 3 bases and J by 3 bases. CDR3 length: 13 residues.

The chain carries TRBV2 and TRBJ2-5, with D unresolved. The V gene lost 3 bases and the J gene lost 8 bases, with 10 bases spanning the gap. The CDR3 runs 12 residues. Germline V gives CDR1 SNHLY, CDR2 FYNNEI. CDR3 sequence (DNA): TGTGCCAGCAGTGAGTGGCATGCAACCCAGTACTTC. It translates to CASSEWHATQYF. The variable domain in full, completed from reference TRBV2 and TRBJ2-5, reads EPEVTQTPSHQVTQMGQEVILRCVPISNHLYFYWYRQILGQKVEFLVSFYNNEISEKSEIFDDQFSVERPDGSNFTLKIRSTKLEDSAMYFCASSEWHATQYFGPGTRLLVL.

The V call is TRBV6-1, the J call TRBJ2-1; D unresolved. The CDR3 extends over 15 amino acids. Trimming stripped 10 bases from V and 3 bases from J, with 19 bases between. Germline CDR1 is MNHNS and CDR2 is SASEGT. CDR3 region: CAIPSGASYYNEQFF. The DNA for the CDR3 is TGTGCCATCCCATCAGGAGCAAGTTACTACAATGAGCAGTTCTTC.

This chain links TRBV30 with TRBJ2-7, with D unresolved. V was cut by 2 bases and J by 7 bases, with 9 bases left in between. Germline CDR1 reads GTSNPN; CDR2 reads SVGIG (reference sequence). CDR3 length: 11 amino acids. The CDR3, as DNA: TGTGCCTGGAGTACGAGTGTTGAGCAGTACTTC. Protein: CAWSTSVEQYF.

The rearrangement joins TRBV11-2 to TRBJ1-4; TRBD1 is a possible D gene (6 bases). V gave up 3 bases and J gave up 8 bases, with 13 bases separating them. CDR3 length: 14 residues. Per the germline V gene, CDR1 is SGHAT and CDR2 is FQNNGV. Written as DNA, the CDR3 is TGTGCCAGCAGCTTCGCCGGACAGACCGAAAAACTGTTTTTT. This translates into CASSFAGQTEKLFF.

This chain links TRBV19 with TRBJ2-2; the D gene is possibly TRBD1 (6 bases). Germline V gene data show CDR1 as LNHDA and CDR2 as SQIVND (reference sequence). The CDR3 has 14 amino acids. The V and J ends lost 7 bases and 1 base respectively, with 10 bases between them. Here the CDR3 reads CASMTGRNTGELFF. The CDR3 region has the DNA TGTGCCAGTATGACAGGAAGGAACACCGGGGAGCTGTTTTTT.

The V gene is TRBV10-3, the J gene TRBJ2-5; 9 bases map to TRBD1. Germline loops: CDR1 ENHRY, CDR2 SYGVKD. This CDR3 region has 14 residues. V lost 4 bases and J lost 5; bases outside the gene matches: 5. The CDR3 bases are TGTGCCATCAGTGCCGGGACAGGGTTCGAGACCCAGTACTTC. Its protein product is CAISAGTGFETQYF.

This clone is a singleton in its sample. This chain joins TRBV28 and TRBJ2-7, with D perhaps TRBD1 (6 bases). Germline V lookup: CDR1 MDHEN, CDR2 SYDVKM. The CDR3 is made up of 14 amino acids. Trimming shortened V by 3 bases and J by 6 bases, and 15 bases separated the two germline ends. The CDR3 DNA sequence: TGTGCCAGCAGTTTCTCCGGACAGTCGGGCGAGCAGTACTTC. It yields the protein CASSFSGQSGEQYF.

This chain links TRBV25-1 with TRBJ2-7; D is possibly TRBD2 (6 bases). V lost 6 bases and J 0 bases, leaving 9 bases between the germline ends. Germline values: CDR1 MGHDK, CDR2 SYGVNS. The CDR3 length is 13 residues. The CDR3 here is CASREGGSYEQYF. In DNA form, the CDR3 reads TGTGCCAGCAGAGAGGGAGGCTCCTACGAGCAGTACTTC.

V and J are TRBV7-2 and TRBJ1-1, with a tentative D call TRBD1 (5 bases). Between the trimmed V and J ends, which lost 5 bases and 3 bases, there was a span of 10 bases. The CDR3 sequence is 13 residues long. Per germline, CDR1 SGHTA and CDR2 FQGNSA. Written as DNA, the CDR3 is TGTGCCAGCAGCCTCACAGGCGACACTGAAGCTTTCTTT. Protein: CASSLTGDTEAFF.

The chain uses TRBV5-1 and TRBJ2-2; 16 bases map to TRBD2. CDR3 length equals 18 residues. CDR1 is SGHRS, CDR2 YFSETQ, per germline. V trimming: 2 bases; J trimming: 5 bases; junction bases outside the gene matches: 6. The CDR3 DNA sequence: TGCGCCAGCAGCTTTGGGACTAGCGGGAGGGCTCGAACCGGGGAGCTGTTTTTT. It specifies CASSFGTSGRARTGELFF.

The V and J genes are TRBV10-3 and TRBJ2-5; tentatively, D is TRBD2 (6 bases). The CDR3 totals 13 residues. Germline lookup yields CDR1 ENHRY and CDR2 SYGVKD. Between the trimmed V and J ends, which lost 4 bases and 5 bases, there was a span of 11 bases. In nucleotides, the CDR3 is TGTGCCATCAGTGGACTAGAAGGGGAGACCCAGTACTTC. It is translated as CAISGLEGETQYF.